This T cell receptor beta chain was recovered during a study of T cell repertoires in cytomegalovirus infection. About the research overall: Public signatures in TCR beta pointed to CMV infection and matching HLA type.

TCRdb processed the reads anew with MiXCR; each CDR3 protein has one entry. The data contain 400,000 or so distinct CDR3 sequences, approximately 18% of them singletons. As concerns this clonotype: The target antigen is unknown.

V lost 5 bases, J lost 3 bases, and 8 bases lay in between. CDR1 LNHDA and CDR2 SQIVND come from the germline V gene (reference sequence). CDR3 size: 13 residues. Study-level findings and limits: HLA-C-restricted TCR beta clonotypes specific for CMV led the ex vivo response. Public TCR beta family frequency separated CMV-and-HLA carriers, including in an independent cohort.

The J gene is TRBJ2-1, the V gene TRBV19; no reliable D call. The source of this sequence is a human donor in good health (CMV status not recorded). Some clones in this sample may be carry-over from other donors' samples. Sequenced: PBMCs. The CDR3 sequence is CASSRSNYNEQFF. In nucleotides, the CDR3 is TGTGCCAGTAGTCGAAGCAACTACAATGAGCAGTTCTTC.